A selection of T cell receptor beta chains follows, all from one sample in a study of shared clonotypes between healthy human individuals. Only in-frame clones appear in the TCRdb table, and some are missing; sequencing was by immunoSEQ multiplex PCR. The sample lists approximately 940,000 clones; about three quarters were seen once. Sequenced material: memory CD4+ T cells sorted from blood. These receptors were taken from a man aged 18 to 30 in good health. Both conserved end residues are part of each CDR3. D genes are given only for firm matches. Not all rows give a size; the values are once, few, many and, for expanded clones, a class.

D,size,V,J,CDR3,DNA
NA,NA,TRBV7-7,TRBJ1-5,CASSDGLNQPQHF,TGTGCTAGCAGCGACGGTTTGAATCAGCCCCAGCATTTT
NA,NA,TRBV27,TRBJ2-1,CASSLYRGTGMSYNEQFF,TGTGCCAGCAGTTTGTATCGCGGGACGGGGATGTCCTACAATGAGCAGTTCTTC
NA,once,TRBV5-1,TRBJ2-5,CASSAVGALQETQYF,TGCGCCAGCAGCGCTGTAGGGGCGCTCCAAGAGACCCAGTACTTC
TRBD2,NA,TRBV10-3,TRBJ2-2,CATGRTPETNTGELFF,TGTGCCACCGGGAGGACTCCGGAGACGAACACCGGGGAGCTGTTTTTT
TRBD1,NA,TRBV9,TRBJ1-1,CASSAEDRGRSEAFF,TGTGCCAGCAGCGCCGAGGACAGGGGGAGGTCTGAAGCTTTCTTT
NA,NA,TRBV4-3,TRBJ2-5,CASSQESLPDF,TGCGCCAGCAGCCAAGAGTCTCTACCGGACTTC
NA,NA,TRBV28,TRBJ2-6,CASARAGANVLTF,TGTGCCAGCGCGCGGGCGGGGGCCAACGTCCTGACTTTC
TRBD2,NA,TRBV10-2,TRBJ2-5,CATKRGQETQYF,TGCGCCACCAAGCGGGGGCAAGAGACCCAGTACTTC
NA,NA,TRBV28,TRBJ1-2,CASSSTSAGLNYGYTF,TGTGCCAGCAGTTCTACTTCCGCAGGCCTTAACTATGGCTACACCTTC
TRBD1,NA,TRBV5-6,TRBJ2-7,CASSFGTGAPSLGEQYF,TGTGCCAGCAGCTTTGGGACAGGGGCCCCTAGTTTGGGCGAGCAGTACTTC
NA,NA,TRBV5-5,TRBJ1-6,CASSPDAGSSYNSPLHF,TGTGCCAGCAGCCCCGATGCGGGGAGCTCCTATAATTCACCCCTCCACTTT
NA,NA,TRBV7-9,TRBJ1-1,CASRLQGGKAEAFF,TGTGCCAGCAGGTTACAGGGCGGGAAGGCTGAAGCTTTCTTT
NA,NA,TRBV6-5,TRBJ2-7,CASSYSGTVPSYEQYF,TGTGCCAGCAGTTACTCGGGCACAGTCCCCTCCTACGAGCAGTACTTC
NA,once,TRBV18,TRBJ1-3,CASSPSGNTIYF,TGTGCCAGCTCACCCTCTGGAAACACCATATATTTT
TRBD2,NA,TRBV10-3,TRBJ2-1,CAISESTGLAGYSYNEQFF,TGTGCCATCAGTGAGTCGACTGGACTAGCGGGGTACTCCTACAATGAGCAGTTCTTC
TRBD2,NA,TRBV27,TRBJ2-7,CASSLIQLAGVLNEQYF,TGTGCCAGCAGTCTTATCCAGCTAGCGGGAGTCTTAAACGAGCAGTACTTC
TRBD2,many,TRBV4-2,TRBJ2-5,CASSLGLAGFVQETQYF,TGTGCCAGCAGCCTTGGACTAGCGGGGTTTGTCCAAGAGACCCAGTACTTC
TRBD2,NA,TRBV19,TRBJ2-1,CATQRGGVTYNEQFF,TGTGCCACCCAGCGGGGGGGCGTAACCTACAATGAGCAGTTCTTC
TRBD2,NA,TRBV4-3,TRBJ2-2,CASSHGLAGNTGELFF,TGCGCCAGCAGCCATGGACTAGCGGGAAACACCGGGGAGCTGTTTTTT
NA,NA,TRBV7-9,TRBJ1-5,CASSLGSEQPQHF,TGTGCCAGCAGCTTAGGGTCAGAGCAGCCCCAGCATTTT
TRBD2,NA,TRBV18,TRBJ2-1,CASSPPRGIGTSGRNEQFF,TGTGCCAGCTCACCTCCGAGGGGGATAGGGACTAGCGGGAGAAATGAGCAGTTCTTC
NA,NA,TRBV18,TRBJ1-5,CASSLPYQPQHF,TGTGCCAGCTCACTTCCTTATCAGCCCCAGCATTTT
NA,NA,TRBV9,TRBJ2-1,CASSVESHVRNEQFF,TGTGCCAGCAGCGTAGAATCCCACGTCCGCAATGAGCAGTTCTTC
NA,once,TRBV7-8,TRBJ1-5,CASSQDSNQPQHF,TGTGCCAGCAGCCAAGATAGCAATCAGCCCCAGCATTTT